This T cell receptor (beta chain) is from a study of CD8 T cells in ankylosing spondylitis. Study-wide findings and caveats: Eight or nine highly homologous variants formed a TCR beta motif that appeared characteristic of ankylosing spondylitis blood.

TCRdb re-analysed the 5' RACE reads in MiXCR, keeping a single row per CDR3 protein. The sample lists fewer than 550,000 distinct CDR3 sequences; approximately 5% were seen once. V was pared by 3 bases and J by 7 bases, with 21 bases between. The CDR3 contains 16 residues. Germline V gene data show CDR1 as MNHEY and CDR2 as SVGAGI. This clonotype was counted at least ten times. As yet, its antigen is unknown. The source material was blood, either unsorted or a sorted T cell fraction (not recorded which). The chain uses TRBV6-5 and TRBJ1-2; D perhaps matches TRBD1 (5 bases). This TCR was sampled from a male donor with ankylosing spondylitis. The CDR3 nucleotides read TGTGCCAGCAGTTATGGGGTCGGGGGTTGGGAACCTGGCTACACCTTC. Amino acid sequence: CASSYGVGGWEPGYTF.